This T cell receptor (beta chain) was profiled in a study of blood T cell repertoires in COVID-19. About the study: Acute and convalescent COVID-19 specimens originated in the United States, Italy and Spain.

This table comes from immunoSEQ multiplex PCR, and its TCRdb copy is limited to in-frame clones, with some not included. The sample lists some 200,000 clones; approximately 90% were seen once. About this clone: With a much larger clone just one base away, this may be a read error.

Germline V gives CDR1 LGHDT, CDR2 YNNKEL (reference sequence). The CDR3 is 12 residues long. The rearrangement uses TRBV3-1 (or the pseudogene TRBV3-2) and TRBJ2-7; D is unclear. Input material: peripheral blood. This TCR was sampled from a man between 65 and 79 years old with acute or convalescent COVID-19. In nucleotides, the CDR3 is TGTACCAGCAGCCAAGAAGCTTACGAGCAGTACTTC. This gives the protein CTSSQEAYEQYF.